These 19 T cell receptor beta chains share one sample of origin, sequenced in a study of cytomegalovirus exposure and HLA in healthy donors (TCRdb year 2017). Preparation of the library involved the immunoSEQ multiplex PCR assay. For the multiplex PCR, a mixture combining 60 forward primers for TCR Vbeta segments and 13 reverse primers for TCR Jbeta segments was used. Held by TCRdb, this immuneACCESS table contains in-frame sequences only and omits some clones. Under half of the omission traces to an unresolved V gene where checked; the cause of the rest is unknown. Across this sample there are tens of thousands of clones, with 9.5% to 13% seen only once. Over 20% of the sample is in the top ten clones. Sequencing was done on a sample of PBMCs. Receptors originate from a man between 60 and 70 years old in good health and CMV-seropositive.

The rearrangement joins TRBV7-2 to TRBJ1-5, with TRBD1 identical over 11 bases. There are 16 residues in the CDR3. In germline, CDR1 is SGHTA, CDR2 FQGNSA. J lost 7 bases, V lost 5 bases, and 10 bases had no gene match. The CDR3 DNA is TGTGCCAGCAGCGCCGCGCCGGGACAGGGGGGACAGCCCCAGCATTTT. This translates into CASSAAPGQGGQPQHF.

This chain connects TRBV7-2 to TRBJ2-3; possible D gene TRBD2, 6 bases. The CDR3 totals 15 residues. V was shortened by 5 bases and J by 5 bases, with 17 bases between the two germline ends. Germline V gene sequence: CDR1 SGHTA, CDR2 FQGNSA. CDR3 protein: CASSPRRGVEDTQYF. As DNA, the CDR3 is TGTGCCAGCAGCCCCCGGCGGGGAGTCGAAGATACGCAGTATTTT.

This clone was recorded many times. Different DNA sequences within this sample yield the same CDR3. The chain recombines TRBV9 with TRBJ2-2; the match to TRBD2 covers 8 bases. CDR3 length equals 15 residues. Germline loops: CDR1 SGDLS, CDR2 YYNGEE. With V trimmed by 1 base and J by 5 bases, 4 bases remained unmatched. In nucleotides, the CDR3 is TGTGCCAGCAGCGTATCGAGCGGGGGAACCGGGGAGCTGTTTTTT. Amino acid sequence: CASSVSSGGTGELFF.

This clone was counted only a few times. CDR3 nucleotides: TGTGCCAGTAGTACCTCAGGGGGCCCTGGAAACACCATATATTTT. It specifies CASSTSGGPGNTIYF. The chain combines TRBV19 with TRBJ1-3, with 8 bases that match TRBD1. The CDR3 covers 15 residues. V was clipped by 4 bases and J by 2 bases; unmatched bases: 4. Germline assignment: CDR1 LNHDA and CDR2 SQIVND (reference sequence).

This clone has more than one count but fewer than ten. The V gene is TRBV10-1, the J gene TRBJ1-1, with D maybe TRBD1 (5 bases). The germline V gene encodes CDR1 WNHNN and CDR2 SYGVQD (reference sequence). The V end lost 5 bases, the J end lost 1 base, and 11 bases lay between the germline ends. The length of the CDR3 is 14 residues. CDR3 in DNA: TGCGCCAGCAGTCCCACTACAGGGAACACTGAAGCTTTCTTT. Protein sequence: CASSPTTGNTEAFF.

This clone was observed a handful of times. V usage is TRBV5-1 and J usage is TRBJ1-6, with D perhaps TRBD1 (5 bases). The V end lost 4 bases, the J end lost 4 bases, and 9 bases lay between the germline ends. Germline V gene data show CDR1 as SGHRS and CDR2 as YFSETQ. The length of the CDR3 is 14 residues. The chain's CDR3 is CASSPGTYNSPLHF. The CDR3 nucleotides read TGCGCCAGCAGCCCCGGGACTTATAATTCACCCCTCCACTTT.

The chain carries TRBV7-2 and TRBJ2-3, with 8 bases matching TRBD1. The CDR3 runs 15 residues. Trimming at V came to 0 bases and at J to 4 bases, leaving 3 bases not matched to a gene. Germline V gives CDR1 SGHTA, CDR2 FQGNSA. This chain's CDR3 is CASSLAWDRPDTQYF. The CDR3, as DNA: TGTGCCAGCAGCTTAGCTTGGGACAGGCCAGATACGCAGTATTTT.

The CDR3 DNA is TGCGCCAGCAGCCCTGGGGACAGGGAGGACACTGAAGCTTTCTTT. This translates into CASSPGDREDTEAFF. The genes are TRBV5-1 and TRBJ1-1, with 9 bases lining up with TRBD1. V shed 4 bases, J shed 3 bases, and the junction held 7 bases outside the gene matches. This CDR3 is built from 15 residues. Germline V gene data show CDR1 as SGHRS and CDR2 as YFSETQ.

There are a few counts of this clone. The J gene is TRBJ1-5, the V gene TRBV7-9, with D possibly matching TRBD1 (6 bases). The CDR3 is 14 residues long. Trimming pared 5 bases from V and 7 bases from J, leaving 15 bases between. Germline loops: CDR1 SEHNR, CDR2 FQNEAQ (reference sequence). Here the CDR3 DNA reads TGTGCCAGCAGCCGGGACACATTAAACCAGCCCCAGCATTTT. Translation gives CASSRDTLNQPQHF.

This clone was picked up a small number of times. The J gene is TRBJ1-5, the V gene TRBV7-8; the match to TRBD1 covers 7 bases. The CDR3 is made up of 14 amino acids. Germline CDR1 reads SGHVS; CDR2 reads FQNEAQ. V was pared by 7 bases and J by 2 bases, with 5 bases of the junction left unmatched. In nucleotides, the CDR3 is TGTGCCAGCACCCGCAGGGGGGGCAATCAGCCCCAGCATTTT. This codes for CASTRRGGNQPQHF.

This clone came up once. V and J are TRBV11-3 and TRBJ2-2, with 8 bases that match TRBD1. V lost 0 bases, J lost 1 base, and 7 bases stayed unmatched. The germline V gene encodes CDR1 SGHNT and CDR2 YENEEA. The CDR3 consists of 18 residues. CDR3 DNA: TGTGCCAGCAGCTTAGAGGCCCGACAGGGGAGGAACACCGGGGAGCTGTTTTTT. Amino acid sequence: CASSLEARQGRNTGELFF.

The J gene is TRBJ2-1, the V gene TRBV5-1, with D possibly TRBD2 on 6 matching bases. Trimming removed 2 bases from V and 4 bases from J, with 10 bases in between. CDR1 and CDR2 (germline): SGHRS, YFSETQ. The CDR3 has 14 amino acids. DNA of the CDR3: TGCGCCAGCAGCTTTAGCGGAGATTACAATGAGCAGTTCTTC. Translation gives CASSFSGDYNEQFF.

The genes are TRBV27 and TRBJ2-7; TRBD2 matches 7 bases. This CDR3 contains 16 residues. V lost 7 bases and J lost 4; bases outside the gene matches: 16. Per germline, CDR1 MNHEY and CDR2 SMNVEV (reference sequence). CDR3 loop: CASKRDVGADSYEQYF. The CDR3 DNA reads TGTGCCAGCAAGCGGGATGTTGGAGCGGACTCGTACGAGCAGTACTTC.

The table lists this clone with a few counts. The chain is built from TRBV28 and TRBJ2-2, with 8 nucleotides matching TRBD2. The CDR3 length is 14 residues. With V trimmed by 5 bases and J by 7 bases, 6 bases remained unmatched. Germline CDR1 is MDHEN and CDR2 is SYDVKM. CDR3 residues: CASSSGRVNGELFF. DNA for the CDR3: TGTGCCAGCAGTAGCGGGAGAGTTAACGGGGAGCTGTTTTTT.

The chain employs TRBV10-3 and TRBJ1-6; 7 bases line up with TRBD1. The germline gives CDR1 ENHRY, CDR2 SYGVKD. The CDR3 consists of 18 residues. Trimming at V came to 10 bases and at J to 7 bases, leaving 22 bases not matched to a gene. Here the CDR3 reads CATHQSVRTGDSNSPLHF. The CDR3 region has the DNA TGTGCCACTCACCAAAGTGTAAGGACAGGCGACTCGAATTCACCCCTCCACTTT.

V and J are TRBV28 and TRBJ2-3, with TRBD2 matching over 8 bases. With V trimmed by 7 bases and J by 5 bases, 8 bases remained unmatched. CDR1 MDHEN and CDR2 SYDVKM come from the germline V gene. There are 14 residues in the CDR3. The CDR3 loop is CASNSGGGVDTQYF. Here the CDR3 DNA reads TGTGCCAGCAATTCCGGGGGGGGCGTAGATACGCAGTATTTT.

This chain joins TRBV6-1 and TRBJ1-6; no clear D. This CDR3 spans 13 amino acids. Germline lookup yields CDR1 MNHNS and CDR2 SASEGT. Trimming removed 3 bases at V and 6 bases at J, with 6 bases between. CDR3 sequence: CASSDGFNSPLHF. In DNA form, the CDR3 reads TGTGCCAGCAGTGACGGGTTTAATTCACCCCTCCACTTT.

Details on this clone: One end of the junction varies from germline; a read error may be responsible. The chain's CDR3 is CVSSTNDRTYNEQFF. The CDR3 coding sequence is TGTGTCAGTAGTACTAATGACAGGACCTACAATGAGCAGTTCTTC. The chain has TRBV19 and TRBJ2-1; D perhaps matches TRBD1 (6 bases). CDR3 length: 15 amino acids. The germline V gene encodes CDR1 LNHDA and CDR2 SQIVND (reference sequence). The variable domain in full, completed from reference TRBV19 and TRBJ2-1, reads DGGITQSPKYLFRKEGQNVTLSCEQNLNHDAMYWYRQDPGQGLRLIYYSQIVNDFQKGDIAEGYSVSREKKESFPLTVTSAQKNPTAFYLCVSSTNDRTYNEQFFGPGTRLTVL.

This clone was recorded a few times. V usage is TRBV5-4 and J usage is TRBJ2-2, with D maybe TRBD2 (6 bases). The germline V gene has CDR1 SGHNT and CDR2 YYREEE (reference sequence). The CDR3 is 16 residues long. V dropped 1 base and J dropped 2 bases, with 12 bases sitting between them. This CDR3 is CASSLLAGTNTGELFF. As DNA, the CDR3 is TGTGCCAGCAGCTTGCTTGCGGGGACTAACACCGGGGAGCTGTTTTTT.